These 8 T cell receptor beta chains were all obtained from the same sample, sequenced in a study of coeliac disease (dated by TCRdb to about 2022). Receptor libraries were prepared by the immunoSEQ multiplex PCR assay. In its TCRdb copy, this immuneACCESS table keeps in-frame sequences only and misses some clones. Where compared with another copy, unresolved V genes explain less than half of these, and the others have no known cause. The sample yields roughly 8,000 clones; around three fifths were counted once. The ten top clones hold around a tenth of the sample. Sequencing was carried out using intraepithelial lymphocytes from the gut. The meaning of the sample's cell subset or site label: intraepithelial cell (IEC) fraction of small intestinal biopsy. The source is a woman aged 55-70 years with celiac disease.

This rearrangement joins TRBV6-5 to TRBJ2-1; no firm D call. CDR3 length: 15 residues. V lost 0 bases and J lost 4, with 10 bases in between. Germline assignment: CDR1 MNHEY and CDR2 SVGAGI. The CDR3 here is CASSYSGEEYNEQFF. CDR3 nucleotides: TGTGCCAGCAGTTACTCAGGAGAAGAGTACAATGAGCAGTTCTTC.

This clone was observed a handful of times. V usage is TRBV7-3 and J usage is TRBJ2-6; 7 nucleotides align to TRBD1. CDR1 is SGHTA and CDR2 is FQGTGA in the germline V gene. V was pared by 3 bases and J by 0 bases, with 5 bases of the junction left unmatched. The CDR3 is made up of 17 amino acids. CDR3 coding DNA: TGTGCCAGCAGCTTGGGGACAGTTCTCTCTGGGGCCAACGTCCTGACTTTC. Protein sequence: CASSLGTVLSGANVLTF.

The genes are TRBV28 and TRBJ2-7; 8 nucleotides align to TRBD1. V trimming: 5 bases; J trimming: 3 bases; junction bases outside the gene matches: 9. This CDR3 contains 15 residues. The V gene's germline CDR1 is MDHEN and CDR2 SYDVKM. The CDR3 nucleotides read TGTGCCAGCAGTAGAGACAGGGGTACCAACTACGAGCAGTACTTC. Amino acids: CASSRDRGTNYEQYF.

This chain joins TRBV6-5 and TRBJ2-7; TRBD2 agrees at 7 bases. Germline CDR1 MNHEY, CDR2 SVGAGI. After removal of 6 bases from V and 4 bases from J, the junction contained 6 bases not matched to a gene. There are 13 residues in the CDR3. DNA of the CDR3: TGTGCCAGCAGCCCAGCGGGGAGTTACGAGCAGTACTTC. As protein: CASSPAGSYEQYF.

The rearrangement joins TRBV23-1 to TRBJ2-1; 8 bases map to TRBD1. TRBV23-1 is labeled an ORF, and its function is uncertain. The CDR3 loop spans 19 amino acids. The ends lost 0 bases at V and 9 bases at J; junction bases unmatched: 19. DNA for the CDR3: TGCGCCAGCAGTCAATCCCCACCGAGCATTTTCAGGGGGCAGGCTGAGCAGTTCTTC. Its translation: CASSQSPPSIFRGQAEQFF.

A few counts support this clone. This sequence joins TRBV5-6 and TRBJ2-2; D is undetermined. Per the germline V gene, CDR1 is SGHDT and CDR2 is YYEEEE. Trimming stripped 1 base from V and 8 bases from J, with 9 bases between. The CDR3 has 13 amino acids. The CDR3 bases are TGTGCCAGCAGCTTGATTCTATCAGGGGAGCTGTTTTTT. This gives the protein CASSLILSGELFF.

The CDR3 DNA sequence: TGTGCCAGCAGCCCGACTGCAGGGAACACCATATATTTT. Amino acid sequence: CASSPTAGNTIYF. The chain combines TRBV5-4 with TRBJ1-3; a possible D gene is TRBD1 (5 bases). This CDR3 is built from 13 residues. The germline CDR1 and CDR2 sequences are SGHNT and YYREEE (reference sequence). V dropped 4 bases and J dropped 7 bases, with 12 bases sitting between them.

V is TRBV2 and J is TRBJ2-1, with 8 nucleotides matching TRBD2. V was pared by 8 bases and J by 2 bases, with 11 bases of the junction left unmatched. Germline values: CDR1 SNHLY, CDR2 FYNNEI. CDR3 length: 16 residues. Here the CDR3 DNA reads TGTGCCAGCTCCCTAGCGGGCGGCGTACCCTACAATGAGCAGTTCTTC. Residues: CASSLAGGVPYNEQFF.